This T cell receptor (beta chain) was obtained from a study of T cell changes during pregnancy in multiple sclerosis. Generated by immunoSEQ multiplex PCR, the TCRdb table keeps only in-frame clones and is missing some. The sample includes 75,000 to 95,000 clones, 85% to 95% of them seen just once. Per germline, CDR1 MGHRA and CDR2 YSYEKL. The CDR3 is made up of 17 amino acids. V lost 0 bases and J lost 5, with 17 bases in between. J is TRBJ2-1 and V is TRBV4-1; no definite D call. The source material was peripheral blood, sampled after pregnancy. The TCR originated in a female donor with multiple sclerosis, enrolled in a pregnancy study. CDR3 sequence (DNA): TGCGCCAGCAGCCAAGAAAGCCCGATCGAAATGAACAATGAGCAGTTCTTC. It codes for CASSQESPIEMNNEQFF.